These 15 T cell receptor beta chains were all obtained from the same sample, sequenced in a study of blood T cell repertoires in COVID-19. The method was immunoSEQ multiplex PCR; TCRdb's version includes in-frame clones alone and lacks a portion of them. The table has about 140,000 clones, 80% to 85% seen once. Sequencing was carried out using peripheral blood. The receptors were gathered from a man aged 25-45 years with COVID-19, enrolled during active disease.

The chain employs TRBV4-2 and TRBJ1-1; TRBD1 might be the D (5 bases). Between the trimmed V and J ends, which lost 4 bases and 1 base, there was a span of 10 bases. This CDR3 comprises 14 residues. In germline, CDR1 is LGHNA, CDR2 YNFKEQ. The CDR3 here is CASSLQDENTEAFF. The CDR3 DNA follows: TGTGCCAGCAGCCTACAGGACGAGAACACTGAAGCTTTCTTT.

This clone came up once. The CDR3 DNA sequence: TGTGCCAGCAGCTCGCGGGAGGAACTACAAGAGACCCAGTACTTC. It specifies CASSSREELQETQYF. The genes are TRBV5-4 and TRBJ2-5, with 8 bases that match TRBD2. CDR1 is SGHNT, CDR2 YYREEE, per germline (reference sequence). V lost 3 bases, J lost 2 bases, and 6 bases stayed unmatched. This CDR3 has 15 residues.

This clone has a handful of counts. The chain is built from TRBV24-1 and TRBJ1-1; 9 bases fit TRBD1. J lost 5 bases, V lost 3 bases, and 6 bases had no gene match. Germline V gene data show CDR1 as KGHDR and CDR2 as SFDVKD. The CDR3 extends over 15 amino acids. The chain's CDR3 is CATSDGTGRGTEAFF. CDR3 DNA: TGTGCCACCAGTGATGGGACAGGGAGGGGAACTGAAGCTTTCTTT.

This rearrangement joins TRBV27 to TRBJ2-2; no clear D gene. The CDR3 contains 14 residues. V was cut by 2 bases and J by 0 bases, with 4 bases left in between. CDR1 and CDR2 (germline): MNHEY, SMNVEV (reference sequence). The CDR3 region is CASSLAANTGELFF. CDR3 bases: TGTGCCAGCAGTTTAGCGGCGAACACCGGGGAGCTGTTTTTT.

V and J are TRBV25-1 and TRBJ1-2; 7 positions match TRBD1. CDR3 length equals 17 residues. With V trimmed by 4 bases and J by 5 bases, 16 bases remained unmatched. Per germline, CDR1 MGHDK and CDR2 SYGVNS. CDR3 sequence (DNA): TGTGCCAGCAGTGCCGTTGATCAAACGAGGACAGGATATGGCTACACCTTC. Protein: CASSAVDQTRTGYGYTF.

The chain couples TRBV5-5 to TRBJ2-1; 9 bases match TRBD2. Germline CDR1 reads SGHKS; CDR2 reads YYEKEE (reference sequence). The V and J ends lost 7 bases and 3 bases, in that order; junction bases with no gene match: 11. The CDR3 has 16 residues. The DNA of the CDR3 is TGTGCCAGCCGACCGGTAGCGGGAGCTGTCTACAATGAGCAGTTCTTC. As protein: CASRPVAGAVYNEQFF.

The CDR3 coding sequence is TGTGCCTGGAACGCAGGGACTGAGAACACTGAAGCTTTCTTT. As protein: CAWNAGTENTEAFF. The rearrangement uses TRBV30 and TRBJ1-1, with a weak D call TRBD1 (5 bases). Germline V gene sequence: CDR1 GTSNPN, CDR2 SVGIG (reference sequence). V lost 4 bases and J lost 1, with 13 bases in between. The CDR3 is made up of 14 amino acids.

The chain links TRBV25-1 to TRBJ2-5; no firm D call. The CDR3 contains 12 residues. V was trimmed by 7 bases and J by 4 bases, leaving 10 bases between them. Germline lookup yields CDR1 MGHDK and CDR2 SYGVNS. This CDR3 is CASIVRGETQYF. The DNA for the CDR3 is TGTGCCAGCATTGTTAGAGGAGAGACCCAGTACTTC. The whole variable domain, remainder taken from reference TRBV25-1 and TRBJ2-5, is EADIYQTPRYLVIGTGKKITLECSQTMGHDKMYWYQQDPGMELHLIHYSYGVNSTEKGDLSSESTVSRIRTEHFPLTLESARPSHTSQYLCASIVRGETQYFGPGTRLLVL.

The chain combines TRBV30 with TRBJ1-6; no clear D. Germline values: CDR1 GTSNPN, CDR2 SVGIG (reference sequence). Trimming removed 3 bases from V and 14 bases from J, with 14 bases in between. The CDR3 consists of 12 residues. The CDR3 coding sequence is TGTGCCTGGAGCGGACCCGGGAGGGCCCTCCACTTT. It is translated as CAWSGPGRALHF. The variable domain in full, with the rest retrieved from reference TRBV30 and TRBJ1-6, is SQTIHQWPATLVQPVGSPLSLECTVEGTSNPNLYWYRQAAGRGLQLLFYSVGIGQISSEVPQNLSASRPQDRQFILSSKKLLLSDSGFYLCAWSGPGRALHFGNGTRLTVT.

The chain is built from TRBV7-2 and TRBJ2-7; 11 bases match TRBD2. V dropped 4 bases and J dropped 5; count of bases not matched to a gene: 4. CDR3 size: 14 residues. Germline CDR1 SGHTA, CDR2 FQGNSA. The CDR3 bases are TGTGCCAGCAGCTCGGGACTAGCGGTGGACGAGCAGTACTTC. Protein sequence: CASSSGLAVDEQYF.

The chain is built from TRBV19 and TRBJ1-1; a possible D gene is TRBD1 (5 bases). Germline V CDR1 and CDR2: LNHDA, SQIVND (reference sequence). The CDR3 is made up of 17 amino acids. V shed 4 bases and J shed 0 bases, with 18 bases lying between them. As DNA, the CDR3 is TGTGCCAGTAGTAGGACAAGTTTAAAGCTTATGAACACTGAAGCTTTCTTT. It is translated as CASSRTSLKLMNTEAFF.

The chain has TRBV28 and TRBJ2-1, with D possibly TRBD1 on 5 matching bases. Trimming took 5 bases from V and 8 from J, leaving 13 bases between them. CDR1 is MDHEN and CDR2 is SYDVKM in the germline V gene. CDR3 length equals 13 residues. CDR3 loop: CASSPPRVDEQFF. In DNA form, the CDR3 reads TGTGCCAGCAGTCCCCCCAGGGTCGATGAGCAGTTCTTC.

This chain links TRBV19 with TRBJ1-2, with 9 bases matching TRBD1. CDR3 length: 14 residues. Trimming removed 7 bases from V and 5 bases from J; junction bases left unmatched: 8. Germline-derived CDR1 and CDR2 are LNHDA and SQIVND (reference sequence). CDR3 sequence reads: CASTYRGQGYGYTF. The CDR3 DNA reads TGTGCCAGTACCTATAGAGGACAGGGGTATGGCTACACCTTC.

The chain joins TRBV6-5 to TRBJ2-1; D possibly corresponds to TRBD1 (6 bases). The CDR3 has 14 residues. The ends were cut back, 7 bases at V and 5 bases at J, with 15 bases in the middle. Germline assignment: CDR1 MNHEY and CDR2 SVGAGI. CDR3 region: CASNPRQADNEQFF. The CDR3 nucleotides are TGTGCCAGCAATCCTCGACAGGCTGACAATGAGCAGTTCTTC.

The chain combines TRBV15 with TRBJ2-7, with D hard to call. CDR1 is LNHNV and CDR2 is YYDKDF in the germline V gene (reference sequence). V was pared by 0 bases and J by 7 bases, with 10 bases between. The CDR3 sequence is 13 residues long. The CDR3 loop reads CATSRDTNREQYF. The CDR3 DNA sequence: TGTGCCACCAGCAGAGATACTAATCGGGAGCAGTACTTC.